This section outlines one TCR beta chain sequence together with its context. Its antigen is not known. Mouse gene names apply. The sequence runs out 1 residue before the end of the CDR3; the remainder is reconstructed from the germline J gene. The germline CDR1 and CDR2 sequences are KGHPV and FQNQEV (reference sequence). The germline V and J ends were trimmed by 0 bases and 2 bases, with 6 bases remaining between them. CDR3 length: 14 residues. Assay: immunoSEQ multiplex PCR; the TCRdb copy retains only in-frame clones and omits some. Here the sample spans approximately 5,000 clones, approximately 50% being singletons. The sample comes from a study of tissue T cells after allogeneic stem cell transplantation. Whole-study results and caveats: The patient cohort was small and clinically heterogeneous, with limited sampling depth. Motif-based clustering found tissue-specific repertoire signatures shared across patients, though few clones were shared. In patients and mice, blood and spleen missed much of tissue repertoire.

Indicated time point: mouse harvest day 7 after allogeneic transplant. The graft held 10^6 splenic CD5+ T cells and 10^7 T-cell-depleted bone marrow cells. Sequencing was done on a sample of gut tissue. The sequence came from a female BALB/c mouse given C57BL/6 T cells with graft-versus-host disease after an allogeneic hematopoietic cell transplant. V and J are TRBV26 and TRBJ2-5; D is tentatively TRBD1 or TRBD2 (6 bases each). The sequenced part of the CDR3 DNA is TGTGCCAGCAGTCTGTCGGGGGCCCAAGACACCCAGTAC. Its protein product is CASSLSGAQDTQY. The CDR3, in full, reads CASSLSGAQDTQYF. Full variable domain (remainder filled in from reference TRBV26 and TRBJ2-5): NSKVIQTPRYLVKGQGQKAKMRCIPEKGHPVVFWYQQNKNNEFKFLINFQNQEVLQQIDMTEKRFSAECPSNSPCSLEIQSSEAGDSALYLCASSLSGAQDTQYFGPGTRLLVL.